Each of the 27 T cell receptor beta chains below was sequenced from the same sample in a study of T cells in Graves' hyperthyroidism and ophthalmopathy. RNA transcripts gave rise to amplified TCR beta CDR3 regions. The TCR CDR3 was amplified in a first-round RT-PCR using the HTBI primer set. MiXCR, applied by TCRdb to the multiplex PCR reads, yields one record per CDR3 protein. The sample records around 420,000 distinct CDR3 sequences, approximately 15% being singletons. Sequenced sample: blood. The receptors stem from a woman aged 18-35 years with Graves' hyperthyroidism.

This clonotype has at least ten counts. This chain connects TRBV27 to TRBJ2-1; 11 bases line up with TRBD2. V dropped 5 bases and J dropped 6; count of bases not matched to a gene: 3. Germline V gives CDR1 MNHEY, CDR2 SMNVEV (reference sequence). The CDR3 length is 14 residues. The CDR3 loop reads CASSRLAGFNEQFF. Here the CDR3 DNA reads TGTGCCAGCAGTAGACTAGCGGGATTCAATGAGCAGTTCTTC.

The table lists this clonotype with many counts. The CDR3 nucleotides are TGTGCCAGCAGTTGGCTAGCGGCCTACGAGCAGTACTTC. Its protein is CASSWLAAYEQYF. This chain links TRBV12-3 or TRBV12-4 with TRBJ2-7; 7 bases match TRBD2. The CDR3 contains 13 residues. V shed 4 bases and J 2 bases; nucleotides not matched to a gene: 2.

This clonotype has at least ten counts. The DNA for the CDR3 is TGCAGTGCCACTGGTTACGGACTAGCGGGGGTAGAGACCCAGTACTTC. Translation: CSATGYGLAGVETQYF. The chain combines TRBV20-1 with TRBJ2-5; TRBD2 matches at 13 bases. Germline values: CDR1 DFQATT, CDR2 SNEGSKA (reference sequence). CDR3 size: 16 residues. V lost 6 bases and J lost 4; bases outside the gene matches: 11.

The sample holds many counts of this clonotype. The chain employs TRBV2 and TRBJ2-5; a weak D match, TRBD1 (6 bases). The CDR3 runs to 14 residues. The germline V gene encodes CDR1 SNHLY and CDR2 FYNNEI. V gave up 6 bases and J gave up 5 bases, with 16 bases separating them. CDR3 amino acids: CASSQQGPWETQYF. The CDR3 nucleotides are TGTGCCAGCAGCCAACAGGGACCCTGGGAGACCCAGTACTTC.

The genes are TRBV6-1 and TRBJ2-2; 10 bases are shared with TRBD1. This CDR3 is 17 amino acids long. Germline V CDR1 and CDR2: MNHNS, SASEGT. V dropped 6 bases and J dropped 2; count of bases not matched to a gene: 9. CDR3 sequence reads: CASSLPTGGRNTGELFF. The CDR3 region has the DNA TGTGCCAGCAGCCTCCCGACAGGGGGCAGAAACACCGGGGAGCTGTTTTTT.

In its sample, this clonotype was seen many times. The chain joins TRBV7-6 to TRBJ1-1; D not resolved. The CDR3 is 13 residues long. Germline CDR1 is SGHVS and CDR2 is FNYEAQ. Between the trimmed V and J ends, which lost 4 bases and 3 bases, there was a span of 9 bases. This CDR3 reads CASSSLWDTEAFF. Here the CDR3 DNA reads TGTGCCAGCAGCTCTCTATGGGACACTGAAGCTTTCTTT.

In its sample, this clonotype was seen many times. V and J are TRBV5-5 and TRBJ1-3; no clear D gene. Germline assignment: CDR1 SGHKS and CDR2 YYEKEE (reference sequence). The CDR3 loop spans 15 amino acids. The V gene lost 2 bases and the J gene lost 2 bases, with 11 bases spanning the gap. CDR3 sequence (DNA): TGTGCCAGCAGCTTTACTTCAGTTACTGGAAACACCATATATTTT. Encoded protein: CASSFTSVTGNTIYF. The full variable domain, with the rest looked up from reference TRBV5-5 and TRBJ1-3, is DAGVTQSPTHLIKTRGQQVTLRCSPISGHKSVSWYQQVLGQGPQFIFQYYEKEERGRGNFPDRFSARQFPNYSSELNVNALLLGDSALYLCASSFTSVTGNTIYFGEGSWLTVV.

This clonotype occurred many times. The V call is TRBV12-3 or TRBV12-4, the J call TRBJ2-1; 14 positions match TRBD2. This CDR3 is built from 15 residues. J gave up 9 bases and V 4 bases, and 5 bases lay outside the gene matches. The chain's CDR3 is CASSYGTSGSSEQFF. The CDR3 region has the DNA TGTGCCAGCAGTTACGGGACTAGCGGGAGCTCTGAGCAGTTCTTC.

The sample holds many counts of this clonotype. This chain uses TRBV7-9 with TRBJ2-7; D gene ambiguous. V lost 2 bases and J 6 bases, leaving 8 bases between the germline ends. Germline V gene lookup returns CDR1 SEHNR and CDR2 FQNEAQ (reference sequence). This CDR3 spans 12 amino acids. The CDR3 DNA sequence: TGTGCCAGCAGCTTAATCTTTGGCGAGCAGTACTTC. As protein: CASSLIFGEQYF.

This clonotype appeared a few times. The V and J genes are TRBV7-3 and TRBJ2-2; D tentatively reads TRBD1 or TRBD2 (5 bases each). The length of the CDR3 is 15 residues. The germline gives CDR1 SGHTA, CDR2 FQGTGA. Trimming took 0 bases from V and 9 from J, leaving 14 bases between them. In DNA form, the CDR3 reads TGTGCCAGCAGCTTAACAGGGGACGGTACGAGGGAGCTGTTTTTT. This encodes CASSLTGDGTRELFF.

This chain joins TRBV9 and TRBJ2-5; the match to TRBD2 covers 14 bases. The J segment lost 4 bases and the V segment lost 4 bases, leaving 6 bases of the junction unmatched. In germline, CDR1 is SGDLS, CDR2 YYNGEE. This CDR3 comprises 16 residues. The chain's CDR3 is CASSLTTSGRGETQYF. CDR3 DNA sequence: TGTGCCAGCAGCCTCACGACTAGCGGGAGGGGAGAGACCCAGTACTTC.

The gene calls are TRBV18 and TRBJ2-5; 13 bases map to TRBD2. Germline values: CDR1 KGHSH, CDR2 LQKENI. The CDR3 loop spans 17 amino acids. The J segment lost 4 bases and the V segment lost 1 base, leaving 6 bases of the junction unmatched. The CDR3 is CASSPRGLAGVRETQYF. The CDR3 nucleotides read TGTGCCAGCTCACCACGAGGACTAGCGGGAGTTCGAGAGACCCAGTACTTC.

This clonotype was found many times. The chain uses TRBV6-5 and TRBJ1-2, with D possibly TRBD1 on 5 matching bases. The ends were cut back, 2 bases at V and 4 bases at J, with 14 bases in the middle. The CDR3 has 15 amino acids. Germline CDR1 MNHEY, CDR2 SVGAGI. The CDR3 coding sequence is TGTGCCAGCAGTTACATCGGAGGGGATAGCTATGGCTACACCTTC. Its protein product is CASSYIGGDSYGYTF.

This clonotype was recorded many times. The chain carries TRBV12-3 or TRBV12-4 and TRBJ2-3; D is possibly TRBD1 (6 bases). The CDR3 extends over 14 amino acids. V lost 6 bases, J lost 2 bases, and 12 bases lay in between. In DNA form, the CDR3 reads TGTGCCAGCAGCCGGGACACTGACACAGATACGCAGTATTTT. Its protein product is CASSRDTDTDTQYF.

The chain joins TRBV11-2 to TRBJ2-7; no definite D call. Germline V gene data show CDR1 as SGHAT and CDR2 as FQNNGV. The CDR3 contains 14 residues. Between the trimmed V and J ends, which lost 6 bases and 1 base, there was a span of 13 bases. Here the CDR3 DNA reads TGTGCCAGCAGTTTCCCATTTCGGTCCTACGAGCAGTACTTC. This encodes CASSFPFRSYEQYF. Supplemented by reference TRBV11-2 and TRBJ2-7, the full variable domain reads EAGVAQSPRYKIIEKRQSVAFWCNPISGHATLYWYQQILGQGPKLLIQFQNNGVVDDSQLPKDRFSAERLKGVDSTLKIQPAKLEDSAVYLCASSFPFRSYEQYFGPGTRLTVT.

The V and J genes are TRBV3-1 and TRBJ2-3; 11 bases agree with TRBD2. The CDR3 is 17 residues long. The junction had 6 bases not matched to a gene; V was cut back by 4 bases and J by 0 bases. The germline V gene has CDR1 LGHDT and CDR2 YNNKEL (reference sequence). CDR3 loop: CASSPGLAATSTDTQYF. The CDR3 DNA follows: TGTGCCAGCAGCCCGGGACTAGCGGCAACTAGCACAGATACGCAGTATTTT.

This clonotype came up many times. This chain uses TRBV15 with TRBJ2-5; D uncertain. This CDR3 spans 15 amino acids. Germline-derived CDR1 and CDR2 are LNHNV and YYDKDF (reference sequence). The V and J ends lost 5 bases and 5 bases respectively, with 18 bases between them. Here the CDR3 DNA reads TGTGCCACCAGCGGTACCGCCAGGCGGCGTGAGACCCAGTACTTC. Residues: CATSGTARRRETQYF.

J is TRBJ2-7 and V is TRBV19; 10 nucleotides match TRBD2. The CDR3 totals 16 residues. V was pared by 3 bases and J by 3 bases, with 8 bases of the junction left unmatched. Germline loops: CDR1 LNHDA, CDR2 SQIVND (reference sequence). For the CDR3, the DNA is TGTGCCAGTAGTATTTCCGGGCTAGCGGGAGTCTACGAGCAGTACTTC. Encoded protein: CASSISGLAGVYEQYF.

This clonotype was detected ten times or more. The CDR3 loop reads CATSRDSRLYTGGTLYNEQFF. CDR3 nucleotides: TGTGCCACCAGCAGAGATAGTCGGCTTTACACAGGGGGCACCTTATACAATGAGCAGTTCTTC. V gene TRBV15 combines with J gene TRBJ2-1; 9 bases map to TRBD1. The trim removed 0 bases at V and 4 bases at J, leaving 19 bases unmatched. Germline CDR1 reads LNHNV; CDR2 reads YYDKDF (reference sequence). This CDR3 contains 21 residues.

This clonotype was counted a few times. This chain links TRBV27 with TRBJ1-2; the match to TRBD1 covers 9 bases. In germline, CDR1 is MNHEY, CDR2 SMNVEV (reference sequence). The CDR3 is 14 residues long. J gave up 6 bases and V 6 bases, and 8 bases lay outside the gene matches. The CDR3 spells CASSLTGGSDGYTF. The CDR3 DNA reads TGTGCCAGCAGCCTTACAGGGGGCTCGGATGGCTACACCTTC.

On this clonotype: A much larger clone differs from this one at a single base, so this may be a read error. The chain has TRBV12-3 or TRBV12-4 and TRBJ1-4; D might be TRBD1 (5 bases). The CDR3 has 14 amino acids. Here the CDR3 DNA reads TGTGCCAGCAGGATGGGGGATGAGTTTGAAAAACTGCTTTTT. This translates into CASRMGDEFEKLLF.

This clonotype was recorded many times. This sequence joins TRBV10-3 and TRBJ1-1, with D possibly TRBD1 on 5 matching bases. Germline lookup yields CDR1 ENHRY and CDR2 SYGVKD. Deletions cut 2 bases from V and 5 bases from J, with 12 bases between. This CDR3 has 14 residues. Written as DNA, the CDR3 is TGTGCCATCAGTGAGGGGGCCCTCGCGACTGAAGCTTTCTTT. Its translation is CAISEGALATEAFF.

This clonotype has ten or more counts. The V call is TRBV5-1, the J call TRBJ1-1; possibly TRBD1 for D (6 bases). The CDR3 loop spans 13 amino acids. From germline, CDR1 is SGHRS and CDR2 YFSETQ. V lost 2 bases and J lost 5, with 10 bases in between. The CDR3 spells CASSLQGLTEAFF. The CDR3 DNA reads as TGCGCCAGCAGCTTACAGGGATTAACTGAAGCTTTCTTT.

The V call is TRBV6-1, the J call TRBJ2-1; D unclear. This CDR3 has 13 amino acids. Germline V gene sequence: CDR1 MNHNS, CDR2 SASEGT. Deletions cut 2 bases from V and 10 bases from J, with 12 bases between. CDR3 DNA: TGTGCCAGCAGTGAACTGAGCACCCACGAGCAGTTCTTC. Its protein is CASSELSTHEQFF.

A remark on this clonotype: This may arise from a read error, as a much more abundant clone is one base away. The chain carries TRBV7-2 and TRBJ2-7, with unresolved D. The CDR3 is 13 amino acids. Trimming pared 1 base from V and 3 bases from J, leaving 7 bases between. The germline CDR1 and CDR2 sequences are SGHTA and FQGNSA. The CDR3 here is CASSLDHFYEQYF. As DNA, the CDR3 is TGTGCCAGCAGCTTAGACCATTTCTACGAGCAGTACTTC.

In this sample, this clonotype turned up many times. The rearrangement uses TRBV12-3 or TRBV12-4 and TRBJ2-7; D not certain. The CDR3 is 12 amino acids. V lost 2 bases to trimming and J lost 4 bases, with 6 bases between them. Here the CDR3 reads CASSLLRYEQYF. The CDR3 DNA follows: TGTGCCAGCAGTTTACTGCGATACGAGCAGTACTTC.

This clonotype was found many times. The V and J genes are TRBV20-1 and TRBJ2-7, with TRBD2 matching over 14 bases. J was trimmed by 1 base and V by 7 bases; bases with no gene match: 0. Looked up from germline, CDR1 is DFQATT and CDR2 is SNEGSKA (reference sequence). CDR3 length: 13 amino acids. CDR3 sequence reads: CSGLAGGSYEQYF. Written as DNA, the CDR3 is TGCAGTGGACTAGCGGGAGGGTCCTACGAGCAGTACTTC.